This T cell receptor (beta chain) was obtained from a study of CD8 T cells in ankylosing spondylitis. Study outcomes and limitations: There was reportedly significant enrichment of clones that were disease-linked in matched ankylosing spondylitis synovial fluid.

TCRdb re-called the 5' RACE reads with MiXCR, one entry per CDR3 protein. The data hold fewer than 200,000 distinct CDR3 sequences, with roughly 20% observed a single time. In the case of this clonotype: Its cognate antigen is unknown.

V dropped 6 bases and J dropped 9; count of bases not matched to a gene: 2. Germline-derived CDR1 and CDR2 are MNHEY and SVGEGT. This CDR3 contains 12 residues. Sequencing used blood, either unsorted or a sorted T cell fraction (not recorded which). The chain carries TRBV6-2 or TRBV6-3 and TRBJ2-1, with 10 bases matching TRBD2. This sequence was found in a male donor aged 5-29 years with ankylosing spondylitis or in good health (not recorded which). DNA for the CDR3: TGTGCCAGCAGCAGACTAGCGGGTGAGCAGTTCTTC. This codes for CASSRLAGEQFF.